This T cell receptor (beta chain) is from a study of blood T cell repertoires in COVID-19. Study context: The United States, Italy and Spain were the sources of the acute and convalescent COVID-19 samples. The analysed material was cDNA or gDNA that came from T cells, B-cell-depleted T cells, or PBMCs.

This CDR3 comprises 15 residues. Trimming cost V 4 bases and J 8 bases, with 18 bases left between them. Germline V gene data show CDR1 as SGHNT and CDR2 as YENEEA. Seattle-derived patients entered the study during active infection and were followed longitudinally. Original processing notes: By means of reference gene primer amplification, nucleated cell counts were estimated. Produced via immunoSEQ multiplex PCR; TCRdb's table is partial and in-frame only. That table furnishes V, J and clone size, whereas the DNA furnished D and trimming. The sample includes about 220,000 clones, 75% to 85% of them seen just once.

The chain links TRBV11-3 to TRBJ2-1; tentatively, D is TRBD2 (5 bases). Material: peripheral blood. The receptor was isolated from a woman in her seventies with COVID-19, enrolled during active disease. CDR3 bases: TGTGCCAGCAGCTCTCGGACTTCCTACCGCGATGAGCAGTTCTTC. This gives the protein CASSSRTSYRDEQFF.